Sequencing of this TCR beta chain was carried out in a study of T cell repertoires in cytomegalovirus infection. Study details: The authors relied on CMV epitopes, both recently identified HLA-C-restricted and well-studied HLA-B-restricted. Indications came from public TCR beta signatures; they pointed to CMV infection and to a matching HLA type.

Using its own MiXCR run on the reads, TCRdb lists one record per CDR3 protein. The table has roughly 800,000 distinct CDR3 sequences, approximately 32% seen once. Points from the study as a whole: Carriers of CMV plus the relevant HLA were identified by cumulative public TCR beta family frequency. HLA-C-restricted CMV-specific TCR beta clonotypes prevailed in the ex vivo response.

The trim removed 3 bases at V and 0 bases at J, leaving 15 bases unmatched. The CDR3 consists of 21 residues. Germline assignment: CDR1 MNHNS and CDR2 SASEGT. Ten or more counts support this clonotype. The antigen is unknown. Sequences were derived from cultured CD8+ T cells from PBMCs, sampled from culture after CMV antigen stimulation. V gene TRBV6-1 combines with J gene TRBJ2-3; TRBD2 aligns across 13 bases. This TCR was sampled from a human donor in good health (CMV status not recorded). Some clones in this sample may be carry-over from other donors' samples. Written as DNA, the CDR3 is TGTGCCAGCAGTGACCGACACCCACTAGCGGGGGGGCTCTTTAGCACAGATACGCAGTATTTT. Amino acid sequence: CASSDRHPLAGGLFSTDTQYF.